These T cell receptor beta chains were read from a single sample in a study of cytomegalovirus exposure and HLA in healthy donors. Sequencing used immunoSEQ multiplex PCR; TCRdb keeps in-frame clones, though not all of them. Its table records around 50,000 clones. Material: PBMCs. These receptors were collected from a woman aged 30 to 39 in good health and CMV-seropositive. CDR3s include the opening cysteine and the closing phenylalanine or tryptophan. The D gene is left open where the match is weak.

d_call	v_call	j_call	cdr3_aa	cdr3_nt
NA	TRBV6-1	TRBJ1-3	CASSEAHRNTIYF	TGTGCCAGCAGTGAAGCGCATCGGAACACCATATATTTT
NA	TRBV14	TRBJ1-6	CASSITGNSPLHF	TGTGCCAGCAGTATCACAGGGAATTCACCCCTCCACTTT
NA	TRBV30	TRBJ2-7	CAWRLTGAYEQYF	TGTGCCTGGAGGTTGACCGGGGCCTACGAGCAGTACTTC
TRBD2	TRBV5-1	TRBJ2-1	CASGRTSGSNEQFF	TGCGCCAGCGGCCGGACTAGCGGGAGCAATGAGCAGTTCTTC
NA	TRBV19	TRBJ1-2	CASSIPPHHGYTF	TGTGCCAGTAGTATTCCTCCACATCATGGCTACACCTTC
TRBD1	TRBV5-1	TRBJ1-4	CASSPRGRANEKLFF	TGCGCCAGCAGCCCCAGGGGGCGGGCTAATGAAAAACTGTTTTTT
TRBD1	TRBV7-9	TRBJ1-2	CASSSHRGGDYGYTF	TGTGCCAGCAGCTCCCACAGGGGGGGAGACTATGGCTACACCTTC
TRBD1	TRBV13	TRBJ1-1	CASSDRGGVNTEAFF	TGTGCCAGCAGCGACAGGGGGGGGGTGAACACTGAAGCTTTCTTT
TRBD1	TRBV5-8	TRBJ2-7	CASSLGTGDHEQYF	TGTGCCAGCAGCTTGGGGACAGGGGACCACGAGCAGTACTTC
TRBD1	TRBV4-2	TRBJ1-3	CASSQGDRAGNTIYF	TGTGCCAGCAGCCAAGGGGACAGGGCTGGAAACACCATATATTTT
NA	TRBV9	TRBJ2-7	CASRATTGTETYEQYF	TGTGCCAGCAGGGCCACGACCGGGACTGAAACCTACGAGCAGTACTTC
NA	TRBV30	TRBJ2-1	CAWDAGAEQFF	TGTGCCTGGGACGCAGGGGCCGAGCAGTTCTTC
NA	TRBV6-1	TRBJ1-4	CASSEASEHGAEKLFF	TGTGCCAGCAGTGAAGCGTCGGAGCATGGGGCCGAAAAACTGTTTTTT
TRBD1	TRBV5-1	TRBJ1-4	CASSLWGDRGTNEKLFF	TGCGCCAGCAGCTTGTGGGGGGACAGGGGAACTAATGAAAAACTGTTTTTT
NA	TRBV18	TRBJ1-5	CASSPVGNQPQHF	TGTGCCAGCTCACCAGTCGGGAATCAGCCCCAGCATTTT
TRBD1	TRBV30	TRBJ1-3	CAWSANRGSGNTIYF	TGTGCCTGGAGTGCTAACAGGGGATCTGGAAACACCATATATTTT
NA	TRBV5-6	TRBJ1-1	CASSFGGVDTEAFF	TGTGCCAGCAGCTTCGGGGGTGTGGACACTGAAGCTTTCTTT
NA	TRBV4-2	TRBJ1-1	CASSQGGLMNTEAFF	TGTGCCAGCAGCCAAGGGGGCTTGATGAACACTGAAGCTTTCTTT
NA	TRBV18	TRBJ2-7	CASSPGLGVYEQYF	TGTGCCAGCTCCCCGGGACTGGGGGTCTACGAGCAGTACTTC
NA	TRBV30	TRBJ1-5	CAWSGLATGGNQPQHF	TGTGCCTGGAGTGGTTTGGCGACGGGTGGCAATCAGCCCCAGCATTTT
NA	TRBV6-1	TRBJ1-6	CASSSYNSPLHF	TGTGCCAGCAGTTCTTATAATTCACCCCTCCACTTT
NA	TRBV28	TRBJ2-7	CASTPRGPPHEQYF	TGTGCCAGCACTCCGCGGGGGCCCCCTCACGAGCAGTACTTC
TRBD1	TRBV6-1	TRBJ1-2	CASSERDRRGHTF	TGTGCCAGCAGTGAACGGGACAGGCGGGGCCACACCTTC
NA	TRBV5-7	TRBJ1-5	CASSLNPGNSNQPQHF	TGTGCCAGCAGCCTTAATCCAGGGAATAGCAATCAGCCCCAGCATTTT
TRBD2	TRBV7-8	TRBJ2-7	CASTTFGRESGEQYF	TGTGCCAGCACCACCTTCGGGAGGGAGTCCGGCGAGCAGTACTTC
TRBD1	TRBV5-1	TRBJ1-6	CASSRDRNNSPLHF	TGCGCCAGCAGCCGGGACAGGAATAATTCACCCCTCCACTTT
NA	TRBV5-6	TRBJ1-1	CASRTRDWGTEAFF	TGTGCCAGCAGGACCCGGGACTGGGGCACTGAAGCTTTCTTT
NA	TRBV7-7	TRBJ2-1	CASSLVASPHNEQFF	TGTGCTAGCAGCTTAGTTGCTAGCCCGCACAATGAGCAGTTCTTC
NA	TRBV5-1	TRBJ1-1	CASSLAPIQLNTEAFF	TGCGCCAGCAGCTTGGCCCCAATACAGCTGAACACTGAAGCTTTCTTT